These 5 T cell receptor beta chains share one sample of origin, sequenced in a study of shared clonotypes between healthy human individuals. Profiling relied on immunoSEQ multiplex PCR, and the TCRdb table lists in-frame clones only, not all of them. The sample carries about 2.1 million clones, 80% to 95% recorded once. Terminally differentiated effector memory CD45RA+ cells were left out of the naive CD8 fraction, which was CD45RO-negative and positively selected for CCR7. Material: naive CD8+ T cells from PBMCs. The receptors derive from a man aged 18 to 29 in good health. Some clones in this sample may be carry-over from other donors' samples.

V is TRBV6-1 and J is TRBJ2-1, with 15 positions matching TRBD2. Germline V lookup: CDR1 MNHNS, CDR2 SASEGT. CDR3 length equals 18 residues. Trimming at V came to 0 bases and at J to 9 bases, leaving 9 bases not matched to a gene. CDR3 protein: CASSEATLGLAGGFEQFF. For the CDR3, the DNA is TGTGCCAGCAGTGAAGCCACACTCGGACTAGCGGGAGGGTTTGAGCAGTTCTTC.

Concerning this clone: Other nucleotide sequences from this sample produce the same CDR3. The CDR3 region has the DNA TGTGCCAGCAGTCCCCGACTAGCGGGCTACAATGAGCAGTTCTTC. As protein: CASSPRLAGYNEQFF. This rearrangement joins TRBV27 to TRBJ2-1; TRBD2 agrees at 10 bases. With V trimmed by 5 bases and J by 3 bases, 4 bases remained unmatched. This CDR3 is built from 15 residues. Germline V gives CDR1 MNHEY, CDR2 SMNVEV (reference sequence).

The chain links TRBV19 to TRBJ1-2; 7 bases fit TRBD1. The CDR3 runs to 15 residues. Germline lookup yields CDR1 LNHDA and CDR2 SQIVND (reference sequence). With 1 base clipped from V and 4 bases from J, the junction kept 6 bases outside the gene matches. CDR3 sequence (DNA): TGTGCCAGTAGTATAGTGGCAGGGGGTGCCTATGGCTACACCTTC. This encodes CASSIVAGGAYGYTF.

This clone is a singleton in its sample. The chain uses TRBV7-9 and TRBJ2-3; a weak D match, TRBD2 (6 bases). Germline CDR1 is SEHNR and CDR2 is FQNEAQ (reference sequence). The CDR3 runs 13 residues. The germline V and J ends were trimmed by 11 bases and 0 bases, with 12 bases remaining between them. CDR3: CAGGAPSTDTQYF. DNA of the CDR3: TGTGCCGGCGGGGCTCCTAGCACAGATACGCAGTATTTT. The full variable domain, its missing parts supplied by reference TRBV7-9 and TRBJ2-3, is DTGVSQNPRHKITKRGQNVTFRCDPISEHNRLYWYRQTLGQGPEFLTYFQNEAQLEKSRLLSDRFSAERPKGSFSTLEIQRTEQGDSAMYLCAGGAPSTDTQYFGPGTRLTVL.

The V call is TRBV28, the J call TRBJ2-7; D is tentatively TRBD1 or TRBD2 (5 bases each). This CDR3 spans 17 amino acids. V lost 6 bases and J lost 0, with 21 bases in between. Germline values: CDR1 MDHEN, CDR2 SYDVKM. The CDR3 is CASSFPAFGTDSYEQYF. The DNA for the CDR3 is TGTGCCAGCAGCTTCCCCGCCTTTGGGACGGACTCCTACGAGCAGTACTTC.